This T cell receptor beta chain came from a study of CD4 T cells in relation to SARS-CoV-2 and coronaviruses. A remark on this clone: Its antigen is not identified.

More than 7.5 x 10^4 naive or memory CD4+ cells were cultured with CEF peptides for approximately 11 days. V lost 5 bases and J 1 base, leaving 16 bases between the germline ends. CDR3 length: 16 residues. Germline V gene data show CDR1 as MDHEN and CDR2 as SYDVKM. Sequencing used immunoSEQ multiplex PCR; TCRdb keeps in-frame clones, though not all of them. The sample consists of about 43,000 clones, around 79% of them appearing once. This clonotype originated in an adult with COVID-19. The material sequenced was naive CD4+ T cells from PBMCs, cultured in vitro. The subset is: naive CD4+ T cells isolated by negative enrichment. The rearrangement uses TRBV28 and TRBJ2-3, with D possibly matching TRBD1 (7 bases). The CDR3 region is CASSPGRGVGTDTQYF. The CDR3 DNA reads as TGTGCCAGCAGTCCTGGCAGGGGGGTAGGCACAGATACGCAGTATTTT. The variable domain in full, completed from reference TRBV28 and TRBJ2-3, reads DVKVTQSSRYLVKRTGEKVFLECVQDMDHENMFWYRQDPGLGLRLIYFSYDVKMKEKGDIPEGYSVSREKKERFSLILESASTNQTSMYLCASSPGRGVGTDTQYFGPGTRLTVL.